The 20 T cell receptor beta chains below come from one sample, sequenced in a study of T-cell reconstitution after alpha-beta-depleted transplantation in children. Preparing the TCRbeta library involved the use of unique molecular identifiers. Each CDR3 protein is one row after TCRdb ran MiXCR on the PCR reads. The profile shows 600,000 to 800,000 distinct CDR3 sequences, around 13% of them singletons. This specimen was PBMCs, taken before TCRalphabeta/CD19-depleted stem cell transplant. These receptors were obtained from a girl aged 2-10 years with congenital amegakaryocytic thrombocytopenia, due to receive a stem cell transplant.

This clonotype showed up many times. The genes are TRBV10-3 and TRBJ2-7; D is ambiguous. Per the germline V gene, CDR1 is ENHRY and CDR2 is SYGVKD. Trimming removed 6 bases at V and 2 bases at J, with 17 bases between. This CDR3 comprises 15 residues. CDR3 in amino acids: CAISSLGVSTYEQYF. Written as DNA, the CDR3 is TGTGCCATCAGCTCCCTTGGTGTTTCGACCTACGAGCAGTACTTC.

Many counts were recorded for this clonotype. The rearrangement links TRBV27 to TRBJ2-5; D call uncertain. V dropped 2 bases and J dropped 3 bases, with 7 bases sitting between them. Germline V gives CDR1 MNHEY, CDR2 SMNVEV (reference sequence). The CDR3 runs 13 residues. The CDR3 loop is CASSLRQEETQYF. The CDR3 nucleotides read TGTGCCAGCAGTTTACGGCAGGAAGAGACCCAGTACTTC.

Many counts were recorded for this clonotype. The chain combines TRBV6-1 with TRBJ2-1; 14 nucleotides line up with TRBD2. CDR3 size: 18 residues. After removal of 2 bases from V and 5 bases from J, the junction contained 8 bases not matched to a gene. CDR1 and CDR2 from the germline V gene are MNHNS and SASEGT. CDR3 sequence reads: CASSEWGLAGEWDNEQFF. In DNA, the CDR3 is TGTGCCAGCAGTGAATGGGGACTAGCGGGAGAATGGGACAATGAGCAGTTCTTC.

This clonotype has at least ten counts. The chain employs TRBV4-1 and TRBJ1-1; TRBD1 aligns across 9 bases. J lost 3 bases, V lost 3 bases, and 11 bases had no gene match. CDR3 length: 17 amino acids. Germline values: CDR1 MGHRA, CDR2 YSYEKL. Written as DNA, the CDR3 is TGCGCCAGCAGCCAGAGGAGACAGGGGGTTGGGTACACTGAAGCTTTCTTT. It codes for CASSQRRQGVGYTEAFF.

In its sample, this clonotype was seen many times. The rearrangement uses TRBV29-1 and TRBJ2-1, with D tentatively TRBD1 (6 bases). The V end was cut by 7 bases, the J end by 0 bases, with 16 bases between. The germline V gene has CDR1 SQVTM and CDR2 ANQGSEA. This CDR3 comprises 15 residues. The CDR3 spells CSAGGGKGSYNEQFF. The DNA for the CDR3 is TGCAGCGCTGGGGGCGGCAAGGGCTCCTACAATGAGCAGTTCTTC.

This clonotype was found many times. The V and J genes are TRBV5-1 and TRBJ2-1; TRBD1 is a possible D gene (6 bases). Germline CDR1 reads SGHRS; CDR2 reads YFSETQ. The CDR3 spans 12 residues. Trimming stripped 4 bases from V and 8 bases from J, with 10 bases between. The CDR3 nucleotides read TGCGCCAGCAGCCACGCAGGGGATGAGCAGTTCTTC. Amino acids: CASSHAGDEQFF.

This clonotype came up a few times. J is TRBJ2-1 and V is TRBV15; 9 nucleotides match TRBD1. CDR1 and CDR2 (germline): LNHNV, YYDKDF (reference sequence). Trimming took 2 bases from V and 1 from J; bases not matched to a gene: 12. The length of the CDR3 is 19 residues. This CDR3 is CATSRTGQGWGESYNEQFF. CDR3 in DNA: TGTGCCACCAGCAGAACTGGACAGGGGTGGGGTGAGTCCTACAATGAGCAGTTCTTC.

The table lists this clonotype with many counts. The rearrangement links TRBV12-3 or TRBV12-4 to TRBJ1-1; no clear D. With 3 bases removed from V and 3 bases from J, the gap between germline ends came to 8 bases. CDR3 size: 13 residues. CDR3 DNA: TGTGCCAGCAGTTTGAGGAGATACACTGAAGCTTTCTTT. Translated, it gives CASSLRRYTEAFF.

This clonotype was counted ten times or more. This rearrangement joins TRBV29-1 to TRBJ2-1, with 9 bases lining up with TRBD2. The CDR3 is 14 residues long. Germline CDR1 reads SQVTM; CDR2 reads ANQGSEA. V lost 5 bases and J lost 4; bases outside the gene matches: 6. The CDR3 DNA reads TGCAGCGTTATAGCGGGAGTAATGTACAATGAGCAGTTCTTC. It translates to CSVIAGVMYNEQFF.

As to this clonotype: A much larger clone is a single base away; this may be a read error. V is TRBV5-1 and J is TRBJ2-3; 7 bases are a match to TRBD2. The CDR3 runs to 16 residues. V shed 4 bases and J 6 bases; nucleotides not matched to a gene: 14. The germline V gene has CDR1 SGHRS and CDR2 YFSETQ. CDR3 coding DNA: TGCGCCAGCAGCCCAAATGGGGGGGAGCTCGGGGATACGCAGTATTTT. Translation gives CASSPNGGELGDTQYF.

This clonotype turned up a few times. The chain joins TRBV5-1 to TRBJ2-7; 9 bases agree with TRBD1. CDR3 size: 15 residues. Trimming cost V 4 bases and J 5 bases; bases outside gene matches: 10. The germline gives CDR1 SGHRS, CDR2 YFSETQ. Written as DNA, the CDR3 is TGCGCCAGCAGCCTGCGGGACAGGGTTACCCACGAGCAGTACTTC. Amino acid sequence: CASSLRDRVTHEQYF.

This sequence joins TRBV6-5 and TRBJ1-3; tentatively, D is TRBD1 (5 bases). CDR3 length: 12 amino acids. Germline CDR1 and CDR2: MNHEY and SVGAGI. V lost 5 bases to trimming and J lost 6 bases, with 8 bases between them. For the CDR3, the DNA is TGTGCCAGCAGTGGGACGGCAAACACCATATATTTT. As protein: CASSGTANTIYF.

The chain employs TRBV5-8 and TRBJ2-2; unclear D gene. The V gene lost 4 bases and the J gene lost 2 bases, with 12 bases spanning the gap. The CDR3 sequence is 15 residues long. Germline CDR1 is SGHTS and CDR2 is YDEGEE. CDR3 bases: TGTGCCAGCAGCAGGGCGGAATCTAACACCGGGGAGCTGTTTTTT. Translating gives CASSRAESNTGELFF. The full variable domain, its missing parts supplied by reference TRBV5-8 and TRBJ2-2, is EAGVTQSPTHLIKTRGQQATLRCSPISGHTSVYWYQQALGLGLQFLLWYDEGEERNRGNFPPRFSGRQFPNYSSELNVNALELEDSALYLCASSRAESNTGELFFGEGSRLTVL.

The gene calls are TRBV28 and TRBJ2-5, with 9 bases identical to TRBD1. V lost 3 bases and J lost 7; bases outside the gene matches: 12. The CDR3 length is 16 residues. In germline, CDR1 is MDHEN, CDR2 SYDVKM. The CDR3 nucleotides are TGTGCCAGCAGTTTTTACCACACCGACAGGGGGGGGACCCAGTACTTC. Residues: CASSFYHTDRGGTQYF.

In its sample, this clonotype was seen a few times. V is TRBV27 and J is TRBJ2-1; a possible D gene is TRBD2 (6 bases). Deletions cut 3 bases from V and 9 bases from J, with 18 bases between. CDR1 is MNHEY, CDR2 SMNVEV, per germline (reference sequence). CDR3 length: 15 residues. The CDR3 loop is CASSFSRMGGGEQFF. The CDR3 coding sequence is TGTGCCAGCAGTTTTTCTAGGATGGGAGGCGGTGAGCAGTTCTTC.

This rearrangement joins TRBV5-4 to TRBJ2-7, with TRBD1 matching over 8 bases. V lost 3 bases, J lost 6 bases, and 11 bases stayed unmatched. The CDR3 length is 15 residues. The germline V gene encodes CDR1 SGHNT and CDR2 YYREEE (reference sequence). The CDR3 DNA follows: TGTGCCAGCAGCTCTGACAGGGGAAGCTTGGGCGAGCAGTACTTC. The encoded protein is CASSSDRGSLGEQYF. The full variable domain, completed using reference TRBV5-4 and TRBJ2-7, is ETGVTQSPTHLIKTRGQQVTLRCSSQSGHNTVSWYQQALGQGPQFIFQYYREEENGRGNFPPRFSGLQFPNYSSELNVNALELDDSALYLCASSSDRGSLGEQYFGPGTRLTVT.

This clonotype was counted many times. The chain has TRBV15 and TRBJ2-1; TRBD1 is a possible D gene (6 bases). The germline CDR1 and CDR2 sequences are LNHNV and YYDKDF (reference sequence). The CDR3 sequence is 15 residues long. V was pared by 5 bases and J by 1 base, with 12 bases between. The DNA of the CDR3 is TGTGCCACCAGCGAGTGGGGGCCATCCTACAATGAGCAGTTCTTC. Protein product: CATSEWGPSYNEQFF.

In this sample, this clonotype turned up many times. The genes are TRBV5-1 and TRBJ2-3; the D gene is possibly TRBD1 (6 bases). Germline lookup yields CDR1 SGHRS and CDR2 YFSETQ. The ends were cut back, 0 bases at V and 0 bases at J, with 8 bases in the middle. This CDR3 contains 15 residues. CDR3 nucleotides: TGCGCCAGCAGCTTGGCACAGGGAAGCACAGATACGCAGTATTTT. It codes for CASSLAQGSTDTQYF. Full variable domain (rest looked up from reference TRBV5-1 and TRBJ2-3): KAGVTQTPRYLIKTRGQQVTLSCSPISGHRSVSWYQQTPGQGLQFLFEYFSETQRNKGNFPGRFSGRQFSNSRSEMNVSTLELGDSALYLCASSLAQGSTDTQYFGPGTRLTVL.

This clonotype was detected many times. The chain uses TRBV12-3 or TRBV12-4 and TRBJ1-4; 9 nucleotides match TRBD1. There are 14 residues in the CDR3. The ends lost 6 bases at V and 8 bases at J; junction bases unmatched: 7. The CDR3 bases are TGTGCCAGCAGCTTGGACAGGGGCGGAGAAAAACTGTTTTTT. Translating gives CASSLDRGGEKLFF.

This clonotype was picked up a small number of times. In DNA, the CDR3 is TGTGCCAGCAGCTTAGATCTTGGGTTCTCCCACACGGATAAAGAGACCCAGTACTTC. This translates into CASSLDLGFSHTDKETQYF. The rearrangement joins TRBV11-2 to TRBJ2-5; D unclear. Germline CDR1 is SGHAT and CDR2 is FQNNGV. Trimming pared 0 bases from V and 3 bases from J, leaving 23 bases between. The CDR3 consists of 19 residues. Filled out from reference TRBV11-2 and TRBJ2-5, the complete variable domain reads EAGVAQSPRYKIIEKRQSVAFWCNPISGHATLYWYQQILGQGPKLLIQFQNNGVVDDSQLPKDRFSAERLKGVDSTLKIQPAKLEDSAVYLCASSLDLGFSHTDKETQYFGPGTRLLVL.